The present entry profiles one T cell receptor (beta chain) with its context. This entry is derived from a study of T-cell reconstitution after alpha-beta-depleted transplantation in children. Between the trimmed V and J ends, which lost 2 bases and 3 bases, there was a span of 8 bases. Per germline, CDR1 MGHDK and CDR2 SYGVNS. This CDR3 has 13 amino acids. TCRbeta library preparation incorporated unique molecular identifiers. TCRdb fed the PCR reads into MiXCR, producing one record per CDR3 protein. The sample yields about 400,000 distinct CDR3 sequences, over 20% seen once. This material consisted of PBMCs from the stem cell graft donor, taken from the stem cell graft. V is TRBV25-1 and J is TRBJ2-7, with D unclear. This TCR derives from a human donor who donated a stem cell graft to a child with acute myeloid leukemia. DNA of the CDR3: TGTGCCAGCAGTGAACCGACGAGCTACGAGCAGTACTTC. The encoded protein is CASSEPTSYEQYF.